This record looks at one T cell receptor beta chain sequence and its context. Patients of the Seattle cohort, enrolled during active infection, were followed longitudinally. The sample comes from a study of blood T cell repertoires in COVID-19. About the research overall: Sources were T cells, B-cell-depleted T cells, or PBMCs; the material itself was cDNA or gDNA.

As processed by the authors: Estimates of nucleated cell counts were drawn from the amplification of reference gene primers. Profiling relied on immunoSEQ multiplex PCR, and the TCRdb table lists in-frame clones only, not all of them. V, J and clone size were drawn from that table, and D and trimming were deduced from the DNA. The table has approximately 270,000 clones, about 85% seen once. The CDR3 covers 15 residues. Germline V lookup: CDR1 MNHEY, CDR2 SMNVEV (reference sequence). Unmatched junction bases numbered 8, after V lost 7 bases and J lost 5 bases. V is TRBV27 and J is TRBJ2-1, with 10 positions matching TRBD2. The material sequenced was peripheral blood. This clonotype originated in a human donor with COVID-19, enrolled during active disease. The donor label of this sample is uncertain. As DNA, the CDR3 is TGTGCCAGCACCCCACCACTAGCGGGAAACAATGAGCAGTTCTTC. Translating gives CASTPPLAGNNEQFF.